These 11 T cell receptor beta chains share one sample of origin, sequenced in a study of CD8 T cell repertoires and HIV-1 epitope variants. Data came from immunoSEQ multiplex PCR; TCRdb stores just in-frame clones and leaves some out. The table records about 95,000 clones, roughly 81% of them present only once. Input material: uncultured baseline CD8+ T cells from peripheral blood mononuclear cells (PBMCs). The receptors were gathered from a male donor with HIV.

The chain is built from TRBV28 and TRBJ1-5, with D possibly being TRBD1 (6 bases). Trimming pared 7 bases from V and 4 bases from J, leaving 20 bases between. The germline V gene has CDR1 MDHEN and CDR2 SYDVKM. The CDR3 loop spans 16 amino acids. CDR3 region: CASTMGGRGKNQPQHF. The CDR3, as DNA: TGTGCCAGCACCATGGGAGGCAGGGGCAAAAATCAGCCCCAGCATTTT.

This clone was observed a handful of times. The chain employs TRBV5-5 and TRBJ2-1; TRBD2 agrees at 10 bases. CDR3 length: 16 residues. From germline, CDR1 is SGHKS and CDR2 YYEKEE (reference sequence). The V gene end was trimmed by 4 bases and the J gene end by 2 bases; junction bases not matched to a gene: 6. The CDR3 spells CASSVAGGPPYNEQFF. The DNA for the CDR3 is TGTGCCAGCAGCGTAGCGGGAGGCCCCCCCTACAATGAGCAGTTCTTC.

The chain recombines TRBV28 with TRBJ2-3; 8 bases match TRBD2. This CDR3 is 15 amino acids long. Germline V gene data show CDR1 as MDHEN and CDR2 as SYDVKM. Unmatched junction bases numbered 9, after V lost 6 bases and J lost 4 bases. CDR3 sequence: CASRIRGGRADTQYF. For the CDR3, the DNA is TGTGCCAGCAGGATTCGGGGGGGCCGCGCAGATACGCAGTATTTT. The full variable domain, its missing parts supplied by reference TRBV28 and TRBJ2-3, is DVKVTQSSRYLVKRTGEKVFLECVQDMDHENMFWYRQDPGLGLRLIYFSYDVKMKEKGDIPEGYSVSREKKERFSLILESASTNQTSMYLCASRIRGGRADTQYFGPGTRLTVL.

The chain joins TRBV28 to TRBJ2-7; D ambiguous. V was trimmed by 2 bases and J by 5 bases, leaving 4 bases between them. The CDR3 is 11 amino acids. Germline-derived CDR1 and CDR2 are MDHEN and SYDVKM. CDR3 sequence: CASSLGDEQYF. For the CDR3, the DNA is TGTGCCAGCAGTTTAGGAGACGAGCAGTACTTC.

The gene calls are TRBV5-1 and TRBJ2-5, with D uncertain. V was cut by 0 bases and J by 2 bases, with 11 bases left in between. The CDR3 totals 15 residues. Looked up from germline, CDR1 is SGHRS and CDR2 is YFSETQ. The CDR3 sequence: CASSLGTASQETQYF. DNA for the CDR3: TGCGCCAGCAGCTTGGGGACGGCATCTCAAGAGACCCAGTACTTC.

This chain connects TRBV15 to TRBJ1-1; possible D gene TRBD1, 5 bases. The germline V gene has CDR1 LNHNV and CDR2 YYDKDF (reference sequence). This CDR3 is 15 amino acids long. Deletions cut 1 base from V and 2 bases from J, with 11 bases between. CDR3 nucleotides: TGTGCCACCAGCAGAGGGACATCTACTAACACTGAAGCTTTCTTT. Translating gives CATSRGTSTNTEAFF. Variable domain in full (rest from reference TRBV15 and TRBJ1-1): DAMVIQNPRYQVTQFGKPVTLSCSQTLNHNVMYWYQQKSSQAPKLLFHYYDKDFNNEADTPDNFQSRRPNTSFCFLDIRSPGLGDTAMYLCATSRGTSTNTEAFFGQGTRLTVV.

The V and J genes are TRBV13 and TRBJ2-1; 11 bases fit TRBD2. Germline V gives CDR1 PRHDT, CDR2 FYEKMQ (reference sequence). CDR3 size: 16 residues. The ends lost 5 bases at V and 0 bases at J; junction bases unmatched: 3. CDR3 residues: CASSMTSGTSYNEQFF. Here the CDR3 DNA reads TGTGCCAGCAGCATGACTAGCGGGACCTCCTACAATGAGCAGTTCTTC.

The chain links TRBV11-3 to TRBJ2-3; D is perhaps TRBD2 (5 bases). The CDR3 has 15 amino acids. Germline V gene sequence: CDR1 SGHNT, CDR2 YENEEA. V was cut by 3 bases and J by 0 bases, with 10 bases left in between. The CDR3 sequence: CASSFEGSSTDTQYF. CDR3 DNA: TGTGCCAGCAGCTTTGAGGGTTCGAGCACAGATACGCAGTATTTT.

The chain recombines TRBV15 with TRBJ2-3; D remains unclear. V was trimmed by 4 bases and J by 0 bases, leaving 5 bases between them. Germline V lookup: CDR1 LNHNV, CDR2 YYDKDF (reference sequence). There are 13 residues in the CDR3. The CDR3 bases are TGTGCCACCAGCATGGGAAGCACAGATACGCAGTATTTT. Its translation: CATSMGSTDTQYF.

The V call is TRBV7-8, the J call TRBJ1-5; D uncertain. This CDR3 is 15 amino acids long. The germline V and J ends were trimmed by 5 bases and 3 bases, with 14 bases remaining between them. The germline gives CDR1 SGHVS, CDR2 FQNEAQ. The CDR3 spells CASSEWAPDNQPQHF. The CDR3, as DNA: TGTGCCAGCAGCGAGTGGGCCCCAGACAATCAGCCCCAGCATTTT.

The chain recombines TRBV19 with TRBJ2-7; a weak D match, TRBD1 (8 bases). CDR1 and CDR2 (germline): LNHDA, SQIVND (reference sequence). The CDR3 length is 14 residues. V was trimmed by 10 bases and J by 2 bases, leaving 18 bases between them. The CDR3 DNA reads TGTGCCACTTCTGGAGCGGGACAGGCCTACGAGCAGTACTTC. Translated: CATSGAGQAYEQYF. The whole variable domain, filled in from reference TRBV19 and TRBJ2-7, reads DGGITQSPKYLFRKEGQNVTLSCEQNLNHDAMYWYRQDPGQGLRLIYYSQIVNDFQKGDIAEGYSVSREKKESFPLTVTSAQKNPTAFYLCATSGAGQAYEQYFGPGTRLTVT.